This T cell receptor (beta chain) was identified in a study of blood T cell repertoires in COVID-19. Study in general: PBMCs, B-cell-depleted T cells, or T cells provided the cDNA or gDNA that made up the material.

The protocol was immunoSEQ multiplex PCR, while the TCRdb copy is restricted to in-frame clones and leaves out a portion. The sample has under 100,000 clones, about nine tenths seen once. What was sequenced was peripheral blood. The clonotype comes from a woman in her 70s with acute or convalescent COVID-19.

The CDR3 sequence: CSVNGQANAGELFF. CDR3 DNA sequence: TGCAGCGTCAACGGACAGGCGAATGCCGGGGAGCTGTTTTTT. The rearrangement links TRBV29-1 to TRBJ2-2, with 7 bases aligning to TRBD1. The CDR3 totals 14 residues. After removal of 6 bases from V and 6 bases from J, the junction contained 10 bases not matched to a gene. Germline CDR1 SQVTM, CDR2 ANQGSEA.